One sample yielded the 29 T cell receptor beta chains listed below, sequenced in a study of control samples from healthy donors and cancer patients. Only in-frame clones appear in the TCRdb table, and some are missing; sequencing was by immunoSEQ multiplex PCR. The sample shows roughly 50,000 clones, 94% of them seen only once. The source material was blood. The source is a man under 40 in good health.

V and J are TRBV28 and TRBJ1-4; D gene ambiguous. Germline CDR1 and CDR2: MDHEN and SYDVKM. The CDR3 covers 15 residues. Deletions cut 5 bases from V and 2 bases from J, with 12 bases between. The CDR3 is CASSPGFSTNEKLFF. The CDR3 DNA reads as TGTGCCAGCAGTCCTGGATTCAGCACTAATGAAAAACTGTTTTTT. The full variable domain, in which reference TRBV28 and TRBJ1-4 provide the parts outside the CDR3, is DVKVTQSSRYLVKRTGEKVFLECVQDMDHENMFWYRQDPGLGLRLIYFSYDVKMKEKGDIPEGYSVSREKKERFSLILESASTNQTSMYLCASSPGFSTNEKLFFGSGTQLSVL.

The rearrangement uses TRBV7-2 and TRBJ1-6; D is possibly TRBD1 (6 bases). The CDR3 has 14 residues. Trimming cost V 3 bases and J 6 bases, with 9 bases left between them. Germline values: CDR1 SGHTA, CDR2 FQGNSA. The CDR3 protein is CASSLQGTNSPLHF. CDR3 coding DNA: TGTGCCAGCAGCTTGCAGGGGACTAATTCACCCCTCCACTTT.

The chain employs TRBV6-5 and TRBJ2-7; the match to TRBD1 covers 11 bases. Per germline, CDR1 MNHEY and CDR2 SVGAGI. The CDR3 is 14 residues long. The trim removed 6 bases at V and 7 bases at J, leaving 8 bases unmatched. The CDR3 DNA reads TGTGCCAGCAGGACGGACAGGGGGCTTGGGGAGCAGTACTTC. Protein product: CASRTDRGLGEQYF.

The rearrangement joins TRBV20-1 to TRBJ2-1; D is unresolved. V was shortened by 4 bases and J by 5 bases, with 6 bases between the two germline ends. The CDR3 covers 11 residues. The germline V gene encodes CDR1 DFQATT and CDR2 SNEGSKA (reference sequence). CDR3 coding DNA: TGCAGTGCTATGAAGCACAATGAGCAGTTCTTC. This encodes CSAMKHNEQFF.

V gene TRBV24-1 combines with J gene TRBJ2-1, with a possible D match to TRBD1 (5 bases). The V end lost 3 bases, the J end lost 2 bases, and 19 bases lay between the germline ends. Germline-derived CDR1 and CDR2 are KGHDR and SFDVKD. The CDR3 consists of 18 residues. CDR3 sequence: CATSDPLATRVPYNEQFF. CDR3 nucleotides: TGTGCCACCAGTGATCCCCTCGCAACCAGGGTCCCCTACAATGAGCAGTTCTTC.

This chain joins TRBV5-1 and TRBJ2-1; TRBD2 agrees at 8 bases. Losses at the gene ends were 4 bases for V and 12 bases for J; bases not matched to a gene: 9. This CDR3 is 13 amino acids long. Germline V gives CDR1 SGHRS, CDR2 YFSETQ. The CDR3 region is CASSAGLAGAQFF. For the CDR3, the DNA is TGCGCCAGCAGCGCCGGACTAGCCGGCGCGCAGTTCTTC.

This rearrangement joins TRBV7-2 to TRBJ1-4; perhaps TRBD1 as D (5 bases). CDR3 length: 15 amino acids. Trimming took 5 bases from V and 4 from J, leaving 14 bases between them. Germline values: CDR1 SGHTA, CDR2 FQGNSA. The CDR3 DNA reads TGTGCCAGCAGCCCCAGAGGGACGGGTAATGAAAAACTGTTTTTT. This gives the protein CASSPRGTGNEKLFF. The entire variable domain, with the rest obtained from reference TRBV7-2 and TRBJ1-4, is as follows: GAGVSQSPSNKVTEKGKDVELRCDPISGHTALYWYRQSLGQGLEFLIYFQGNSAPDKSGLPSDRFSAERTGGSVSTLTIQRTQQEDSAVYLCASSPRGTGNEKLFFGSGTQLSVL.

The genes are TRBV6-6 and TRBJ1-4; 7 bases map to TRBD1. Germline-derived CDR1 and CDR2 are MNHNY and SVGAGI (reference sequence). The CDR3 consists of 14 residues. The ends lost 6 bases at V and 8 bases at J; junction bases unmatched: 9. The CDR3 coding sequence is TGTGCCAGCAGCTTAGACAGGGAGGCGGAAAAACTGTTTTTT. Its translation is CASSLDREAEKLFF.

The rearrangement joins TRBV10-1 to TRBJ1-5, with 7 positions matching TRBD1. In germline, CDR1 is WNHNN, CDR2 SYGVQD (reference sequence). V gave up 2 bases and J gave up 4 bases; unmatched junction bases: 11. This CDR3 comprises 17 residues. The CDR3 spells CASSEHIRGHANQPQHF. In DNA form, the CDR3 reads TGCGCCAGCAGTGAGCACATAAGGGGGCACGCAAATCAGCCCCAGCATTTT.

The chain employs TRBV3-1 (or the pseudogene TRBV3-2) and TRBJ1-6; D gene unclear. Germline loops: CDR1 LGHDT, CDR2 YNNKEL (reference sequence). Trimming left V 0 bases short and J 6 bases short, with 12 bases between. This CDR3 is built from 16 residues. Here the CDR3 DNA reads TGTGCCAGCAGCCAAGATCGGGGTTGGAGTAATTCACCCCTCCACTTT. Protein sequence: CASSQDRGWSNSPLHF.

J is TRBJ1-6 and V is TRBV6-2 or TRBV6-3, with D possibly matching TRBD1 (6 bases). This CDR3 has 15 amino acids. V lost 6 bases and J 9 bases, leaving 18 bases between the germline ends. Germline-derived CDR1 and CDR2 are MNHEY and SVGEGT. The CDR3, as DNA: TGTGCCAGCAGCCCGGGGCCAGGGACACGTTCACCCCTCCACTTT. It codes for CASSPGPGTRSPLHF.

This chain uses TRBV5-1 with TRBJ1-1; 9 nucleotides line up with TRBD1. This CDR3 region has 14 residues. J was trimmed by 4 bases and V by 0 bases; bases with no gene match: 1. Looked up from germline, CDR1 is SGHRS and CDR2 is YFSETQ. In DNA form, the CDR3 reads TGCGCCAGCAGCTTGGGGGACAGGGCCACTGAAGCTTTCTTT. Protein sequence: CASSLGDRATEAFF.

V gene TRBV28 combines with J gene TRBJ1-1; D might be TRBD1 (5 bases). Trimming removed 10 bases at V and 1 base at J, with 19 bases between. Germline CDR1 MDHEN, CDR2 SYDVKM. This CDR3 has 15 residues. The CDR3 sequence: CATLSGARGNTEAFF. CDR3 in DNA: TGTGCCACACTATCCGGGGCCCGAGGGAACACTGAAGCTTTCTTT.

The CDR3: CASSWSGTGVIEQYF. The CDR3 DNA reads as TGCGCCAGCAGCTGGTCCGGGACAGGGGTTATCGAGCAGTACTTC. This sequence joins TRBV5-1 and TRBJ2-7; 10 bases are shared with TRBD1. The germline CDR1 and CDR2 sequences are SGHRS and YFSETQ. The V segment lost 3 bases and the J segment 6 bases; nucleotides outside the gene matches: 9. The CDR3 is 15 residues long.

The CDR3 region is CSVTGSGSSYEQYF. CDR3 sequence (DNA): TGCAGCGTTACGGGGAGCGGGAGCTCCTACGAGCAGTACTTC. The chain has TRBV29-1 and TRBJ2-7; TRBD2 agrees at 8 bases. The CDR3 runs to 14 residues. The V gene end was trimmed by 5 bases and the J gene end by 0 bases; junction bases not matched to a gene: 6. Germline CDR1 reads SQVTM; CDR2 reads ANQGSEA.

The V gene is TRBV7-6, the J gene TRBJ2-1; 7 bases match TRBD2. The CDR3 has 16 residues. V lost 3 bases, J lost 5 bases, and 10 bases stayed unmatched. Germline values: CDR1 SGHVS, CDR2 FNYEAQ. The CDR3 nucleotides read TGTGCCAGCAGCTTGCGCCCTAGCGGAATTAACAATGAGCAGTTCTTC. Protein product: CASSLRPSGINNEQFF.

The chain links TRBV7-9 to TRBJ1-2, with D unclear. The germline V gene encodes CDR1 SEHNR and CDR2 FQNEAQ (reference sequence). Deletions cut 5 bases from V and 3 bases from J, with 10 bases between. This CDR3 comprises 13 residues. The CDR3 nucleotides read TGTGCCAGCAGCCCCAGTTCGTACTATGGCTACACCTTC. Translation gives CASSPSSYYGYTF.

Regarding this clone: Within the sample, other DNA sequences also encode this same CDR3. The chain has TRBV9 and TRBJ2-3; D is possibly TRBD2 (5 bases). The germline V gene has CDR1 SGDLS and CDR2 YYNGEE. This CDR3 spans 14 amino acids. V shed 4 bases and J shed 6 bases, with 15 bases lying between them. CDR3 sequence: CASSTGRGVDTQYF. CDR3 DNA: TGTGCCAGCAGCACTGGACGGGGAGTGGATACGCAGTATTTT.

V usage is TRBV9 and J usage is TRBJ2-7; perhaps TRBD1 as D (5 bases). Germline assignment: CDR1 SGDLS and CDR2 YYNGEE. Between the trimmed V and J ends, which lost 4 bases and 5 bases, there was a span of 13 bases. The CDR3 length is 13 residues. The CDR3 DNA sequence: TGTGCCAGCAGCCCCCAGGGCCGCCACGAGCAGTACTTC. Its protein is CASSPQGRHEQYF.

The chain has TRBV13 and TRBJ2-5; 9 bases agree with TRBD1. The CDR3 extends over 15 amino acids. The trim removed 2 bases at V and 2 bases at J, leaving 3 bases unmatched. Germline V gives CDR1 PRHDT, CDR2 FYEKMQ (reference sequence). The CDR3 DNA reads TGTGCCAGCAGCTTATTTGGGACAGGGCAAGAGACCCAGTACTTC. Its protein is CASSLFGTGQETQYF.

The V gene is TRBV19, the J gene TRBJ2-1; D is unclear. The CDR3 runs 13 residues. V lost 1 base, J lost 4 bases, and 5 bases lay in between. Germline values: CDR1 LNHDA, CDR2 SQIVND (reference sequence). The CDR3 protein is CASSIGSYNEQFF. The CDR3 DNA is TGTGCCAGTAGTATAGGAAGTTACAATGAGCAGTTCTTC.

This clone was seen only a few times. This chain links TRBV7-9 with TRBJ1-6, with 9 bases that match TRBD1. Germline-derived CDR1 and CDR2 are SEHNR and FQNEAQ (reference sequence). Trimming took 5 bases from V and 4 from J; bases not matched to a gene: 9. The CDR3 is 17 residues long. CDR3 loop: CASSVGQGPKYNSPLHF. The CDR3 nucleotides are TGTGCCAGCAGCGTCGGACAGGGGCCTAAGTATAATTCACCCCTCCACTTT.

The chain combines TRBV20-1 with TRBJ2-7, with D perhaps TRBD2 (5 bases). This CDR3 comprises 11 residues. The germline CDR1 and CDR2 sequences are DFQATT and SNEGSKA (reference sequence). Trimming left V 4 bases short and J 2 bases short, with 6 bases between. The CDR3 nucleotides are TGCAGTGCTAACGGGGCCTACGAGCAGTACTTC. Its translation is CSANGAYEQYF.

This clone was seen a handful of times. The J gene is TRBJ2-1, the V gene TRBV5-1; D is possibly TRBD1 or TRBD2 (5 bases each). The CDR3 is 15 residues long. Germline V gene sequence: CDR1 SGHRS, CDR2 YFSETQ. V shed 4 bases and J shed 1 base, with 12 bases lying between them. The CDR3 here is CASSNVGDSYNEQFF. CDR3 nucleotides: TGCGCCAGCAGCAACGTGGGGGATTCCTACAATGAGCAGTTCTTC.

The chain carries TRBV3-1 (or the pseudogene TRBV3-2) and TRBJ2-2; no clear D gene. The CDR3 runs to 15 residues. The V and J ends lost 5 bases and 3 bases respectively, with 13 bases between them. Germline loops: CDR1 LGHDT, CDR2 YNNKEL (reference sequence). CDR3 in DNA: TGTGCCAGCAGCATCTACATTGGGGACACCGGGGAGCTGTTTTTT. Its translation is CASSIYIGDTGELFF.

The table lists this clone with a count of one. The chain's CDR3 is CASRKGVYTEAFF. CDR3 sequence (DNA): TGTGCCAGCAGAAAAGGAGTGTACACTGAAGCTTTCTTT. This rearrangement joins TRBV6-5 to TRBJ1-1; D call uncertain. Germline-derived CDR1 and CDR2 are MNHEY and SVGAGI. This CDR3 has 13 residues. The germline V and J ends were trimmed by 6 bases and 3 bases, with 11 bases remaining between them.

This chain connects TRBV27 to TRBJ2-5, with D uncertain. The CDR3 spans 13 residues. The V gene lost 8 bases and the J gene lost 2 bases, with 12 bases spanning the gap. Germline V gene sequence: CDR1 MNHEY, CDR2 SMNVEV (reference sequence). The CDR3: CASSQPPQETQYF. CDR3 bases: TGTGCCAGCTCCCAGCCCCCACAAGAGACCCAGTACTTC.

The chain carries TRBV5-4 and TRBJ2-2; TRBD2 aligns across 11 bases. The V gene end was trimmed by 0 bases and the J gene end by 4 bases; junction bases not matched to a gene: 5. CDR3 length: 17 residues. Germline values: CDR1 SGHNT, CDR2 YYREEE (reference sequence). The CDR3 reads CASSLDTSGRTTGELFF. Written as DNA, the CDR3 is TGTGCCAGCAGCTTGGATACTAGCGGGAGAACCACCGGGGAGCTGTTTTTT. The full variable domain, rest sourced from reference TRBV5-4 and TRBJ2-2, is ETGVTQSPTHLIKTRGQQVTLRCSSQSGHNTVSWYQQALGQGPQFIFQYYREEENGRGNFPPRFSGLQFPNYSSELNVNALELDDSALYLCASSLDTSGRTTGELFFGEGSRLTVL.

V gene TRBV6-4 combines with J gene TRBJ2-2, with TRBD1 identical over 7 bases. The trim removed 5 bases at V and 0 bases at J, leaving 3 bases unmatched. The V gene's germline CDR1 is MRHNA and CDR2 SNTAGT. The CDR3 length is 15 residues. For the CDR3, the DNA is TGTGCCAGCAGTCAGCAGGGGGCGAACACCGGGGAGCTGTTTTTT. Encoded protein: CASSQQGANTGELFF.